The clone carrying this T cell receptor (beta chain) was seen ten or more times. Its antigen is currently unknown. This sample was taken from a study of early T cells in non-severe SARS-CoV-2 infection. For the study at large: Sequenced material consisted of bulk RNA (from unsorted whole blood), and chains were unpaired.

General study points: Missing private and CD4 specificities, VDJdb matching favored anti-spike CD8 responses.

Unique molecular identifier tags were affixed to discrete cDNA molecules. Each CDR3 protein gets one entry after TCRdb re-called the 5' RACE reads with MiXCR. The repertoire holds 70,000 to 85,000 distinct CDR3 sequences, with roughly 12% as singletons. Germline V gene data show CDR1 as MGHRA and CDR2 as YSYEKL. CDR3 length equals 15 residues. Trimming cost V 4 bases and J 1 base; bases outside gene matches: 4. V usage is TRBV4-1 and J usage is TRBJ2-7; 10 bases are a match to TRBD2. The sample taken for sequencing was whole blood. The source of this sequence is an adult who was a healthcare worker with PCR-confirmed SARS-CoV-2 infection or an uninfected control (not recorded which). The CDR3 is CASSRGLAESYEQYF. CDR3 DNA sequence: TGCGCCAGCAGCCGAGGACTAGCGGAGTCCTACGAGCAGTACTTC.